This T cell receptor beta chain is from a study of T cells after yellow fever vaccination. Study-level information: CD3, CD45RA, CCR7 and CD95 sorting yielded EM, EMRA, CM and Tscm memory subsets. Some fractions had low cell numbers, and these were prepared with SMART-Seq v4 Ultra Low Input.

This clonotype appeared many times. TCRdb recomputed calls from the 5' RACE reads with MiXCR, one row per CDR3 protein. Among about 53,000 distinct CDR3 sequences listed, around 6.2% were seen once. Germline V gene sequence: CDR1 SQVTM, CDR2 ANQGSEA. J gave up 5 bases and V 1 base, and 6 bases lay outside the gene matches. The CDR3 runs 14 residues. The J gene is TRBJ2-5, the V gene TRBV29-1; 8 positions match TRBD2. The receptor was derived from a young man who received the YFV17D yellow fever vaccine. Here the sequenced sample was PBMCs, either bulk or a sorted T-cell subset (CD4+, CD8+, memory, or dextramer-sorted; not recorded which), taken on the day of the yellow fever booster vaccination. The CDR3 sequence: CSVEVRGGLETQYF. CDR3 nucleotide sequence: TGCAGCGTTGAAGTTCGGGGGGGGCTGGAGACCCAGTACTTC.